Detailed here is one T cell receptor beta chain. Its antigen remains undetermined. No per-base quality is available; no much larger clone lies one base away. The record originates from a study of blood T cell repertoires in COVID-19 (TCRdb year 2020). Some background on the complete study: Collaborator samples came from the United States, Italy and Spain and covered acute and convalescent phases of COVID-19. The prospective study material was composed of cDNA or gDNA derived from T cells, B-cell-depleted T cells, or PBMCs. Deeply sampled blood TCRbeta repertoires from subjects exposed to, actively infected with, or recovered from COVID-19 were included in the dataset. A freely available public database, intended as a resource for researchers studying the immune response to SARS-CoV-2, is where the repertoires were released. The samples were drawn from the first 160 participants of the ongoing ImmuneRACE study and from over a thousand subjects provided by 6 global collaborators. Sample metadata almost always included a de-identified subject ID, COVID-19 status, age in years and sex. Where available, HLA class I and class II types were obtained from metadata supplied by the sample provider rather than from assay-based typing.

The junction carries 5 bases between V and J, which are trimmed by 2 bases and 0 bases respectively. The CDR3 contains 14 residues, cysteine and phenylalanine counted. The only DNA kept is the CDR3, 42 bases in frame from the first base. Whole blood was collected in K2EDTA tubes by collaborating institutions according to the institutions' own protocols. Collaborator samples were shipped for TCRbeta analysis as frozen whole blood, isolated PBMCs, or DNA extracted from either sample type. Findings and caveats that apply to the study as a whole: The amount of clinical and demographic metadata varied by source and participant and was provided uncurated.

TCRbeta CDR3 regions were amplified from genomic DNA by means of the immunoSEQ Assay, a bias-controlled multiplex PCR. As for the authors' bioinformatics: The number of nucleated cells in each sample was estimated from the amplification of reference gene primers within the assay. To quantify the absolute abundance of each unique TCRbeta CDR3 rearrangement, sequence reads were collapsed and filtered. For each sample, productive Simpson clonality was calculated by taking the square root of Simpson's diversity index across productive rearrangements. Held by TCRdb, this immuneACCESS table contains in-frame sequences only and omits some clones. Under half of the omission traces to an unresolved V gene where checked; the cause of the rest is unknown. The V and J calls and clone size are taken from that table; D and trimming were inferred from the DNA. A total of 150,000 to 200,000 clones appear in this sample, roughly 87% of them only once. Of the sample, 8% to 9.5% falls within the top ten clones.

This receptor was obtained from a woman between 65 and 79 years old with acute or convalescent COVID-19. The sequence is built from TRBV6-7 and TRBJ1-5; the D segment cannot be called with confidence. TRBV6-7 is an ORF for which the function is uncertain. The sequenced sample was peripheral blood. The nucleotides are TGTGCCAGCAGTTACCTATATAGCAATCAGCCCCAGCATTTT. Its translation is CASSYLYSNQPQHF.